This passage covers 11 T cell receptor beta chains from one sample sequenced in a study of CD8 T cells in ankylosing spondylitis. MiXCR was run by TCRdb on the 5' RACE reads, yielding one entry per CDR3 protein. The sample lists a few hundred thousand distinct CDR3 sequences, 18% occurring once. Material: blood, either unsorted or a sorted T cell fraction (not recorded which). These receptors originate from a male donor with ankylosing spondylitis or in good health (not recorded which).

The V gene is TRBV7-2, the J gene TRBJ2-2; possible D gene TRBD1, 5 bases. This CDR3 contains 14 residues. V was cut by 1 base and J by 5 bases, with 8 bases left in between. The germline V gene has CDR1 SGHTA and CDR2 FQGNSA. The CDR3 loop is CASSLGRATGELFF. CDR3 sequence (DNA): TGTGCCAGCAGCTTAGGCAGGGCTACCGGGGAGCTGTTTTTT.

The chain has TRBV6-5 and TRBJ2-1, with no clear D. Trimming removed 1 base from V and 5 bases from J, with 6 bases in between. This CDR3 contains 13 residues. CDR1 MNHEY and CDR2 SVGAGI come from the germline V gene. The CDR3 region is CASSYYRDNEQFF. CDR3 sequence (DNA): TGTGCCAGCAGTTACTACAGAGACAATGAGCAGTTCTTC.

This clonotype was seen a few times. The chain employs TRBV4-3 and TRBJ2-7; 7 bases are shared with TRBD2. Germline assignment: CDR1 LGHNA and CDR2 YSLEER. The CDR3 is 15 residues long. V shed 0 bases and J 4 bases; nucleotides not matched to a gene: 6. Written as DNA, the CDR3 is TGCGCCAGCAGCCAAGATCGGGGGGAGGCGTACGAGCAGTACTTC. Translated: CASSQDRGEAYEQYF.

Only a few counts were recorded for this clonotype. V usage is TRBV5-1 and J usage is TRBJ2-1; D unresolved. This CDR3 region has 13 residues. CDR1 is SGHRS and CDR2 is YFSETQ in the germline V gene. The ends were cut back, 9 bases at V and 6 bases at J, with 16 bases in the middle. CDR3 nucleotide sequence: TGCGCCACCTCTGATAATATCCTCAATGAGCAGTTCTTC. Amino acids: CATSDNILNEQFF.

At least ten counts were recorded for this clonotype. The CDR3 DNA sequence: TGTGCCAGCAGTTTATCGACGGGGGGCTCTCCCCAGCATTTT. It translates to CASSLSTGGSPQHF. This rearrangement joins TRBV27 to TRBJ1-5, with D maybe TRBD1 (6 bases). The CDR3 runs to 14 residues. Trimming removed 0 bases from V and 10 bases from J, with 13 bases in between. Germline assignment: CDR1 MNHEY and CDR2 SMNVEV (reference sequence).

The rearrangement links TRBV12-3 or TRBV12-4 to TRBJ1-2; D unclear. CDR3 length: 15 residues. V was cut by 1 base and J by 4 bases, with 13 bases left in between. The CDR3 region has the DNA TGTGCCAGCAGTTTAGACACCCCAGTAAGCTATGGCTACACCTTC. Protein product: CASSLDTPVSYGYTF.

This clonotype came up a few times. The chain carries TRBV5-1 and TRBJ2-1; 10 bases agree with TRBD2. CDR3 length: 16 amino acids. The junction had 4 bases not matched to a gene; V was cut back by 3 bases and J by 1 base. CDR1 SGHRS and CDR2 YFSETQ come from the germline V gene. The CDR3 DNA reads TGCGCCAGCAGCTCCGCTAGCGGGAGTTCCTACAATGAGCAGTTCTTC. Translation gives CASSSASGSSYNEQFF.

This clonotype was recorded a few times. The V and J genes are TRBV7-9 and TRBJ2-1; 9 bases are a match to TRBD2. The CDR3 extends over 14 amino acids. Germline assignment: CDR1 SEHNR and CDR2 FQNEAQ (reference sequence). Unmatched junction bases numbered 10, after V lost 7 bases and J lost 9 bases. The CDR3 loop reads CASTTGGLAAEQFF. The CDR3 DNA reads TGTGCCAGCACCACCGGGGGACTAGCCGCTGAGCAGTTCTTC.

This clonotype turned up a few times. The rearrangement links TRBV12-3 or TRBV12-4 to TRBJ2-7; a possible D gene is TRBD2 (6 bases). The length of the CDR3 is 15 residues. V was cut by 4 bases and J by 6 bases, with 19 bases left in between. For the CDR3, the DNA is TGTGCCAGCAGTTGGCGGGACCAACGTTTGATCGAGCAGTACTTC. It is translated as CASSWRDQRLIEQYF.

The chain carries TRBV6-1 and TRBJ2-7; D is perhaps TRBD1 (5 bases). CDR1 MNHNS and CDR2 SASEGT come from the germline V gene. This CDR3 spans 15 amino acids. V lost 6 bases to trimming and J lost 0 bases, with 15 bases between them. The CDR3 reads CASSPPQALSYEQYF. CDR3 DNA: TGTGCCAGCAGCCCCCCACAGGCACTCTCCTACGAGCAGTACTTC.

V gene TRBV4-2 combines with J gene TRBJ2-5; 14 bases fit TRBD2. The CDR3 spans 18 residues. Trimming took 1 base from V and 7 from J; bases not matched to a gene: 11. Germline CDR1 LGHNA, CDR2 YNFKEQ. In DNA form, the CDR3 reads TGTGCCAGCAGCCAAGCCCCCGGGACTAGCGGGAGAGGCGGGACCCAGTACTTC. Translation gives CASSQAPGTSGRGGTQYF.